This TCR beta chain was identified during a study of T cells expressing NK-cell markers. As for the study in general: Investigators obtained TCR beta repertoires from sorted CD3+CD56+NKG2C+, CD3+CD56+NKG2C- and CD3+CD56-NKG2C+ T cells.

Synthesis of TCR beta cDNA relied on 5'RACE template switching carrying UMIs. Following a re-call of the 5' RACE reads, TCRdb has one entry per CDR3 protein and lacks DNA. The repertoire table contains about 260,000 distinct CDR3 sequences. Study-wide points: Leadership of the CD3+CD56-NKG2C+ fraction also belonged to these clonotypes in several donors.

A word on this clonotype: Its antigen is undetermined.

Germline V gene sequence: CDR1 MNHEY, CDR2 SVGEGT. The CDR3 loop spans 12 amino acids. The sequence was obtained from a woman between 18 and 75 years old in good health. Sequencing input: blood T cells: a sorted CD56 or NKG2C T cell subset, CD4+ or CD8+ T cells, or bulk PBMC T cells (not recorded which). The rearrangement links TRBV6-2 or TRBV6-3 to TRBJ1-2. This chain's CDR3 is CASSYVGYGYTF.